The clone carrying this T cell receptor (beta chain) was detected ten times or more. Its antigen is currently unknown. This sample was included in a study of neurological immune-mediated disorders. General study points: No CDR3 amino acid sequences were shared by expanded clones across subjects, suggesting private repertoires in all groups. The greatest TCR clonal expansion appeared in HTLV-1-associated myelopathy and the smallest, falling below healthy controls, in multiple sclerosis.

5'RACE with 10-nucleotide random UMIs generated the cDNA. TCRdb reprocessed the 5' RACE reads with MiXCR, giving one entry per CDR3 protein. In the table there are more than 20,000 distinct CDR3 sequences, about 15% of which are singletons. Unmatched junction bases numbered 7, after V lost 6 bases and J lost 4 bases. This CDR3 has 16 amino acids. Stored at -80 C, 2 million PBMCs were the source of the unsorted libraries. This clonotype was obtained from a female donor with HTLV-1-associated myelopathy (HAM/TSP). This chain connects TRBV12-3 or TRBV12-4 to TRBJ2-2; 11 bases line up with TRBD2. Sequenced: PBMCs. The CDR3: CASSILAGDPTGELFF. The DNA for the CDR3 is TGTGCCAGCAGCATACTAGCGGGAGACCCCACCGGGGAGCTGTTTTTT.